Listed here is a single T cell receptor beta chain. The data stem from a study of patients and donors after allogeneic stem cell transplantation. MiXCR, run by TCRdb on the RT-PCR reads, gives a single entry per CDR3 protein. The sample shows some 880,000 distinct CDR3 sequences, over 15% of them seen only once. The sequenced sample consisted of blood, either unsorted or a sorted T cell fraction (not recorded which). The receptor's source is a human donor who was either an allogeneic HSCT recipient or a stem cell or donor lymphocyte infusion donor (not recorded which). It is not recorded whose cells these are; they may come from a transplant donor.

This chain's CDR3 is CASTKGDRGSEKLFF. The CDR3 bases are TGTGCCAGCACCAAGGGAGACAGAGGTAGCGAAAAACTGTTTTTT. The chain recombines TRBV28 with TRBJ1-4; possible D gene TRBD1, 5 bases. Trimming cost V 7 bases and J 8 bases, with 20 bases left between them. There are 15 residues in the CDR3. In germline, CDR1 is MDHEN, CDR2 SYDVKM.